This T cell receptor beta chain is drawn from a study of T cells after posttransplantation cyclophosphamide. Findings of the study overall: Later blood repertoires were often dominated by clones from the donor CD8+ memory compartment. Recipient CMV seropositivity and CMV reactivation strongly tracked TRB clonality. Blood and skin or GI T cell repertoires showed limited TRB overlap.

The related graft donor's blood sample was taken on the day of bone marrow donation. Germline CDR1 and CDR2: MNHNY and SVGAGI (reference sequence). Between the trimmed V and J ends, which lost 2 bases and 9 bases, there was a span of 8 bases. The CDR3 length is 12 residues. Sequencing was performed with immunoSEQ multiplex PCR; in TCRdb, only in-frame clones are kept and a portion is missing. The sample is made up of over 25,000 clones, none counted only once. This clone was found many times. The antigen is unknown. The sequencing input was PBMCs. This rearrangement joins TRBV6-6 to TRBJ1-3, with D unclear. This TCR came from a woman in her sixties or seventies in good health, CMV-negative, and a related stem cell transplant donor. The CDR3 is CASSYARGTIYF. For the CDR3, the DNA is TGTGCCAGCAGTTACGCCCGGGGCACCATATATTTT.